This T cell receptor (beta chain) was observed in a study of beta chain features in type 1 diabetes. Findings and caveats of the study: Patients' naive, central memory and Treg TCRB repertoires seemed closer to one another than those of healthy donors. When Type 1 diabetes patients were examined, their TCRB CDR3s proved moderately but significantly shorter in all four CD4+ subsets. Shorter templates might be favored by PCR, and equally so in patients and in controls.

As to this clone: Antigen unknown.

Of the isolated RNA, all was reverse transcribed, and so the sequenced material was expressed TCRB transcripts. TCRdb keeps only in-frame clones here, not all; method: immunoSEQ multiplex PCR. This sample carries 970,000 or so clones, roughly a sixth of them seen once, and the ten largest clones take around 0.02%. J gave up 3 bases and V 3 bases, and 11 bases lay outside the gene matches. The germline gives CDR1 KGHSH, CDR2 LQKENI. The CDR3 runs 17 residues. This TCR came from a woman younger than 30 in good health. Sequencing was performed on naive CD4+ T cells from blood. The chain links TRBV18 to TRBJ2-3; 8 positions match TRBD2. The CDR3 DNA sequence: TGTGCCAGCTCACCTGGGCTAGCGGGTCTCGTTACAGATACGCAGTATTTT. Its translation is CASSPGLAGLVTDTQYF.